These 27 T cell receptor beta chains were all obtained from the same sample, sequenced in a study of T-cell memory formation after mild COVID-19. TCRdb used MiXCR to reprocess the 5' RACE reads, holding one entry per CDR3 protein. The sample includes roughly 260,000 distinct CDR3 sequences, approximately 16% seen only once; the top ten take 3% to 4.5%. Sequencing used PBMCs or a T cell subset sorted from them (not recorded which). The receptors here all came from a man aged 18 to 29 who had mild COVID-19 (a few samples of this study predate the infection). Cell type and time point are not known.

This clonotype appeared a few times. The chain employs TRBV12-3 or TRBV12-4 and TRBJ2-1; unclear D gene. The CDR3 covers 11 residues. V lost 4 bases to trimming and J lost 9 bases, with 7 bases between them. CDR3 nucleotides: TGTGCCAGCAGTTCCAGAGGTGAGCAGTTCTTC. Translation gives CASSSRGEQFF.

This chain joins TRBV2 and TRBJ1-6; D remains ambiguous. V was clipped by 5 bases and J by 9 bases, with 8 bases between them. Germline assignment: CDR1 SNHLY and CDR2 FYNNEI. This CDR3 spans 12 amino acids. The CDR3 is CASSPPLSPLHF. Here the CDR3 DNA reads TGTGCCAGCAGTCCTCCTCTTTCACCCCTCCACTTT.

The rearrangement links TRBV2 to TRBJ1-1; 8 nucleotides align to TRBD1. With 5 bases clipped from V and 11 bases from J, the junction kept 7 bases outside the gene matches. The CDR3 loop spans 12 amino acids. The V gene's germline CDR1 is SNHLY and CDR2 FYNNEI. The CDR3 DNA reads TGTGCCAGCAGTCCCGGACAGGGAATCGCTTTCTTT. This encodes CASSPGQGIAFF.

This clonotype was detected only a few times. V is TRBV20-1 and J is TRBJ2-1; TRBD1 agrees at 7 bases. With V trimmed by 0 bases and J by 5 bases, 10 bases remained unmatched. The CDR3 extends over 16 amino acids. Germline assignment: CDR1 DFQATT and CDR2 SNEGSKA (reference sequence). In DNA form, the CDR3 reads TGCAGTGCTAGAGACCTAACAGGGGTCAGGGACAATGAGCAGTTCTTC. Translating gives CSARDLTGVRDNEQFF.

This clonotype was detected a few times. The rearrangement uses TRBV7-2 and TRBJ1-5, with no clear D. The CDR3 runs 14 residues. V was trimmed by 1 base and J by 6 bases, leaving 10 bases between them. CDR1 is SGHTA and CDR2 is FQGNSA in the germline V gene. The CDR3 reads CASSLVGFGQPQHF. The CDR3 DNA is TGTGCCAGCAGCTTAGTAGGTTTCGGTCAGCCCCAGCATTTT.

The V gene is TRBV7-2, the J gene TRBJ1-2; D gene ambiguous. CDR3 length: 14 residues. Per germline, CDR1 SGHTA and CDR2 FQGNSA. V was shortened by 7 bases and J by 4 bases, with 16 bases between the two germline ends. In nucleotides, the CDR3 is TGTGCCAGCACCTTCTCCACGGGGTTCTATGGCTACACCTTC. As protein: CASTFSTGFYGYTF.

The V call is TRBV6-2 or TRBV6-3, the J call TRBJ1-3; D gene unclear. Deletions cut 6 bases from V and 10 bases from J, with 10 bases between. The CDR3 has 11 amino acids. CDR1 and CDR2 (germline): MNHEY, SVGEGT. This CDR3 reads CASSQRGTIYF. CDR3 DNA sequence: TGTGCCAGCAGCCAACGAGGGACCATATATTTT.

This clonotype has a handful of counts. The chain employs TRBV5-1 and TRBJ1-5; TRBD1 matches 10 bases. CDR3 size: 19 residues. CDR1 and CDR2 from the germline V gene are SGHRS and YFSETQ. V shed 4 bases, J shed 1 base, and the junction held 14 bases outside the gene matches. This chain's CDR3 is CASSLGTGEKGWSNQPQHF. The DNA of the CDR3 is TGCGCCAGCAGCCTCGGGACAGGGGAGAAGGGTTGGAGCAATCAGCCCCAGCATTTT.

This clonotype has only a few counts. The CDR3 bases are TGTGCCAGCAGCCCCAGGGAAAATTCACCCCTCCACTTT. Residues: CASSPRENSPLHF. The chain carries TRBV7-2 and TRBJ1-6; maybe TRBD1 (5 bases). Deletions cut 5 bases from V and 7 bases from J, with 9 bases between. Germline lookup yields CDR1 SGHTA and CDR2 FQGNSA. The CDR3 has 13 residues.

The gene calls are TRBV2 and TRBJ2-3, with 7 nucleotides matching TRBD2. Germline CDR1 reads SNHLY; CDR2 reads FYNNEI. The CDR3 has 14 residues. J gave up 6 bases and V 4 bases, and 7 bases lay outside the gene matches. CDR3 bases: TGTGCCAGCAGTGTACCCAGTAGCGGGGATACGCAGTATTTT. Its protein is CASSVPSSGDTQYF.

As DNA, the CDR3 is TGTGCCAGCAGCCACAGGGGGCCACACACTGAAGCTTTCTTT. It yields the protein CASSHRGPHTEAFF. The chain employs TRBV7-2 and TRBJ1-1, with 9 nucleotides matching TRBD1. In germline, CDR1 is SGHTA, CDR2 FQGNSA. The CDR3 length is 14 residues. V was pared by 5 bases and J by 3 bases, with 4 bases of the junction left unmatched.

The chain links TRBV4-3 to TRBJ1-5, with D possibly TRBD1 on 5 matching bases. Germline CDR1 LGHNA, CDR2 YSLEER. Trimming pared 1 base from V and 7 bases from J, leaving 14 bases between. CDR3 length: 15 residues. This chain's CDR3 is CASSQAPGTRQPQHF. CDR3 DNA: TGCGCCAGCAGCCAAGCGCCGGGGACGAGGCAGCCCCAGCATTTT.

This clonotype was seen ten or more times. V usage is TRBV7-2 and J usage is TRBJ2-1, with TRBD1 as a possible D gene (5 bases). The CDR3 has 15 residues. Germline V gene data show CDR1 as SGHTA and CDR2 as FQGNSA. Between the trimmed V and J ends, which lost 1 base and 5 bases, there was a span of 12 bases. In DNA form, the CDR3 reads TGTGCCAGCAGCTTAGATCCAGGGATCCACAATGAGCAGTTCTTC. Encoded protein: CASSLDPGIHNEQFF.

This clonotype was counted only a few times. The CDR3 sequence is CASSHTSGGTYNEQFF. For the CDR3, the DNA is TGTGCCAGCAGCCATACTAGCGGGGGGACCTACAATGAGCAGTTCTTC. The rearrangement joins TRBV7-2 to TRBJ2-1, with TRBD2 matching 12 bases. V shed 5 bases, J shed 2 bases, and the junction held 4 bases outside the gene matches. Germline values: CDR1 SGHTA, CDR2 FQGNSA. This CDR3 is 16 amino acids long.

V and J are TRBV7-2 and TRBJ1-5; TRBD1 matches at 7 bases. The germline V gene has CDR1 SGHTA and CDR2 FQGNSA. V trimming: 5 bases; J trimming: 6 bases; junction bases outside the gene matches: 13. The CDR3 extends over 16 amino acids. The CDR3 coding sequence is TGTGCCAGCAGCCCCCGGCGAGGGGGCACCGGTCAGCCCCAGCATTTT. It encodes CASSPRRGGTGQPQHF.

This clonotype was observed a few times. This rearrangement joins TRBV15 to TRBJ2-1; 11 bases align to TRBD2. The CDR3 has 17 residues. After removal of 0 bases from V and 4 bases from J, the junction contained 5 bases not matched to a gene. Germline V gene lookup returns CDR1 LNHNV and CDR2 YYDKDF (reference sequence). The CDR3 DNA reads TGTGCCACCAGCAGAGATTATATAGCGGGGGGGTACAATGAGCAGTTCTTC. Translated: CATSRDYIAGGYNEQFF.

This clonotype was seen a few times. V gene TRBV5-1 combines with J gene TRBJ1-1; no clear D gene. The ends were cut back, 2 bases at V and 4 bases at J, with 21 bases in the middle. The CDR3 spans 17 residues. Germline V gene sequence: CDR1 SGHRS, CDR2 YFSETQ. This chain's CDR3 is CASSFGPTSGPGTEAFF. The CDR3 DNA sequence: TGCGCCAGCAGCTTTGGACCGACATCCGGGCCGGGCACTGAAGCTTTCTTT.

This rearrangement joins TRBV4-1 to TRBJ2-5; 7 positions agree with TRBD2. The V gene's germline CDR1 is MGHRA and CDR2 YSYEKL. J was trimmed by 4 bases and V by 4 bases; bases with no gene match: 12. The CDR3 is 16 amino acids. CDR3 residues: CASSPRVREGAETQYF. The CDR3 nucleotides read TGCGCCAGCAGCCCCCGGGTGAGGGAGGGAGCAGAGACCCAGTACTTC.

There are many counts of this clonotype. The chain uses TRBV6-6 and TRBJ2-5; D is unresolved. The V gene lost 0 bases and the J gene lost 4 bases, with 9 bases spanning the gap. The CDR3 is 14 amino acids. The V gene's germline CDR1 is MNHNY and CDR2 SVGAGI (reference sequence). CDR3 in amino acids: CASSYSNRAETQYF. As DNA, the CDR3 is TGTGCCAGCAGTTACTCGAATCGGGCAGAGACCCAGTACTTC.

This clonotype was recorded a few times. This sequence joins TRBV6-1 and TRBJ1-6; D is ambiguous. The CDR3 loop spans 12 amino acids. Germline CDR1 MNHNS, CDR2 SASEGT. Trimming pared 6 bases from V and 8 bases from J, leaving 8 bases between. The CDR3 sequence: CASRPPDSPLHF. CDR3 sequence (DNA): TGTGCCAGCAGGCCTCCGGATTCACCCCTCCACTTT.

The chain has TRBV5-1 and TRBJ2-5; TRBD2 aligns across 10 bases. Germline-derived CDR1 and CDR2 are SGHRS and YFSETQ. Germline trimming cut 4 bases from V and 5 bases from J; bases unmatched to any gene: 8. The CDR3 extends over 15 amino acids. The CDR3 sequence is CASSAGTSEGETQYF. In nucleotides, the CDR3 is TGCGCCAGCAGCGCTGGGACTAGCGAGGGGGAGACCCAGTACTTC.

This clonotype was detected only a few times. The V gene is TRBV4-3, the J gene TRBJ1-1; no clear D gene. V was cut by 1 base and J by 4 bases, with 13 bases left in between. The germline gives CDR1 LGHNA, CDR2 YSLEER. The CDR3 spans 15 residues. CDR3 protein: CASSQGVDGSTEAFF. The CDR3 nucleotides are TGCGCCAGCAGCCAAGGGGTTGACGGGAGCACTGAAGCTTTCTTT.

This clonotype has only a few counts. The genes are TRBV7-2 and TRBJ1-5, with D maybe TRBD1 (5 bases). The CDR3 spans 14 residues. The germline CDR1 and CDR2 sequences are SGHTA and FQGNSA. Trimming cost V 5 bases and J 4 bases, with 12 bases left between them. This CDR3 reads CASSPQTDNQPQHF. The CDR3 DNA is TGTGCCAGCAGCCCTCAGACAGATAATCAGCCCCAGCATTTT.

This clonotype was recorded a few times. The genes are TRBV7-9 and TRBJ1-2; 8 bases are shared with TRBD1. The CDR3 contains 15 residues. Germline values: CDR1 SEHNR, CDR2 FQNEAQ (reference sequence). V lost 2 bases, J lost 3 bases, and 5 bases stayed unmatched. CDR3 nucleotide sequence: TGTGCCAGCAGCTTACGGGCAGGGGGCGACTATGGCTACACCTTC. Encoded protein: CASSLRAGGDYGYTF.

The chain links TRBV7-9 to TRBJ2-3; 9 nucleotides agree with TRBD1. The CDR3 contains 17 residues. CDR1 and CDR2 (germline): SEHNR, FQNEAQ (reference sequence). V lost 6 bases to trimming and J lost 10 bases; unmatched junction nucleotides: 20. The CDR3 sequence: CASRQIYRDRALGSQYF. CDR3 nucleotides: TGTGCCAGCAGACAAATCTACCGGGACAGGGCGCTGGGGTCGCAGTATTTT.

This clonotype has just a few counts. The chain combines TRBV18 with TRBJ2-7; 8 positions match TRBD1. V shed 2 bases and J 5 bases; nucleotides not matched to a gene: 5. This CDR3 is built from 14 residues. CDR1 and CDR2 from the germline V gene are KGHSH and LQKENI. In nucleotides, the CDR3 is TGTGCCAGCTCACCATCACAGGACAGGGACGAGCAGTACTTC. It is translated as CASSPSQDRDEQYF.

The V and J genes are TRBV6-1 and TRBJ1-2; TRBD1 aligns across 7 bases. Germline lookup yields CDR1 MNHNS and CDR2 SASEGT. The CDR3 runs 15 residues. The junction had 2 bases not matched to a gene; V was cut back by 1 base and J by 0 bases. This CDR3 reads CASSEVGTANYGYTF. For the CDR3, the DNA is TGTGCCAGCAGTGAAGTTGGGACAGCTAACTATGGCTACACCTTC.